The 5 T cell receptor beta chains below all came from one sample that was sequenced in a study of vaccination effects on CD4 cells after COVID-19. ViraFEST used viral peptide pools to expand antigen-specific CD4+ T cells before sequencing. At the end of around 11 days of culture, CD4+ T cells were isolated. This person's SARS-CoV-2 infection, confirmed by PCR, occurred between March and December 2020. These receptors' targets are unknown. Measured with immunoSEQ multiplex PCR; TCRdb has only the in-frame clones, and not every one. The table lists about 37,000 clones, 73% of them singletons. Source: CD4+ T cells from PBMCs cultured with a peptide pool, taken before COVID-19 vaccination. The origin of the receptors is a human donor who had a prior SARS-CoV-2 infection.

The chain combines TRBV5-1 with TRBJ2-6; TRBD2 is a possible D gene (6 bases). The CDR3 is 15 amino acids. Germline CDR1 is SGHRS and CDR2 is YFSETQ. V lost 2 bases and J 6 bases, leaving 12 bases between the germline ends. CDR3 DNA sequence: TGCGCCAGCAGCTTCACCGGGACTGTGGCCAACGTCCTGACTTTC. This sequence encodes CASSFTGTVANVLTF. Supplemented by reference TRBV5-1 and TRBJ2-6, the full variable domain reads KAGVTQTPRYLIKTRGQQVTLSCSPISGHRSVSWYQQTPGQGLQFLFEYFSETQRNKGNFPGRFSGRQFSNSRSEMNVSTLELGDSALYLCASSFTGTVANVLTFGAGSRLTVL.

This clone was detected once. The chain combines TRBV9 with TRBJ2-1; D could derive from TRBD1 or TRBD2 (6 bases each). With 0 bases removed from V and 5 bases from J, the gap between germline ends came to 21 bases. The CDR3 is made up of 18 amino acids. Germline lookup yields CDR1 SGDLS and CDR2 YYNGEE. For the CDR3, the DNA is TGTGCCAGCAGCGTAGAGGGGGGTAGGAGGTGGGGGAACAATGAGCAGTTCTTC. Translating it yields CASSVEGGRRWGNNEQFF.

In this sample, this clone turned up once. J is TRBJ2-5 and V is TRBV24-1; 7 bases fit TRBD1. CDR1 is KGHDR and CDR2 is SFDVKD in the germline V gene. The CDR3 has 15 amino acids. Trimming at V came to 11 bases and at J to 4 bases, leaving 15 bases not matched to a gene. CDR3 coding DNA: TGTGCCATCGGACGGGACAGTTTCTTTGGAGAGACCCAGTACTTC. It yields the protein CAIGRDSFFGETQYF.

The chain combines TRBV5-1 with TRBJ2-3, with D unresolved. V gave up 2 bases and J gave up 2 bases, with 12 bases separating them. This CDR3 is 15 amino acids long. Germline V gene data show CDR1 as SGHRS and CDR2 as YFSETQ. The CDR3 region has the DNA TGCGCCAGCAGCTTTGGTGGGATTTCCACAGATACGCAGTATTTT. Protein: CASSFGGISTDTQYF.

The rearrangement uses TRBV7-2 and TRBJ2-1; possibly TRBD1 or TRBD2 for D (6 bases each). This CDR3 has 16 residues. Germline values: CDR1 SGHTA, CDR2 FQGNSA. The V gene lost 3 bases and the J gene lost 7 bases, with 19 bases spanning the gap. Written as DNA, the CDR3 is TGTGCCAGCAGCTTCCGTAGCGGAGGGGGATCGAATGAGCAGTTCTTC. This codes for CASSFRSGGGSNEQFF. Full variable domain (missing parts from reference TRBV7-2 and TRBJ2-1): GAGVSQSPSNKVTEKGKDVELRCDPISGHTALYWYRQSLGQGLEFLIYFQGNSAPDKSGLPSDRFSAERTGGSVSTLTIQRTQQEDSAVYLCASSFRSGGGSNEQFFGPGTRLTVL.